The present TCR beta chain was sequenced within a study of long-term antiretroviral therapy in people with HIV. With survey level as its setting, the immunoSEQ assay was v3.0. Researchers set sequencing to target roughly 40,000-50,000 T-cell genomes per sample. The repertoire was sequenced with immunoSEQ multiplex PCR; TCRdb's copy has only in-frame clones and lacks some. Of 20,000 to 25,000 clones in the sample, 84% were seen once. This clone was seen a few times. The sequencing used unsorted PBMCs, collected 0.1 years before starting antiretroviral therapy. This TCR was recovered from a man aged 18 to 30 with HIV.

The CDR3: CASSQVESSGSSYNEQFF. DNA of the CDR3: TGCGCCAGCAGCCAAGTGGAATCCAGCGGGAGCTCCTACAATGAGCAGTTCTTC. The chain couples TRBV4-3 to TRBJ2-1, with 8 bases identical to TRBD2. The CDR3 spans 18 residues. The germline V gene encodes CDR1 LGHNA and CDR2 YSLEER. V lost 1 base to trimming and J lost 0 bases; unmatched junction nucleotides: 8.